This T cell receptor beta chain emerged from a study of cytomegalovirus exposure and HLA in healthy donors. It was the roughly 110-subject validation cohort, separate from the 666-subject first cohort, to which the donors belonged. The CDR3 runs 17 residues. Germline V gene lookup returns CDR1 SGHNT and CDR2 YYREEE (reference sequence). After removal of 5 bases from V and 5 bases from J, the junction contained 15 bases not matched to a gene. The table came from immunoSEQ multiplex PCR; TCRdb's copy has only in-frame clones and leaves some out. This table has fewer than 250,000 clones, about 82% appearing once.

V gene TRBV5-4 combines with J gene TRBJ2-7; 11 nucleotides align to TRBD2. The sequence came from a young woman in good health and CMV-seronegative. Sequenced: PBMCs. The CDR3 loop is CASRRGSGRAAPHEQYF. CDR3 coding DNA: TGTGCCAGCAGGCGGGGTAGCGGGAGGGCCGCTCCCCACGAGCAGTACTTC.